This T cell receptor beta chain was recorded in a study of T cell changes during pregnancy in multiple sclerosis. This CDR3 region has 14 residues. V shed 7 bases and J 6 bases; nucleotides not matched to a gene: 9. Germline V gene sequence: CDR1 MNHEY, CDR2 SMNVEV (reference sequence). TCRdb keeps only in-frame clones here, not all; method: immunoSEQ multiplex PCR. The top ten clones hold roughly 3% of a sample with approximately 45,000 clones, approximately 90% of them seen once. The source is a female donor with multiple sclerosis, enrolled in a pregnancy study. The chain combines TRBV27 with TRBJ2-7; 10 bases are a match to TRBD1. The specimen was CD8+ T cells from peripheral blood mononuclear cells, collected in the second trimester of pregnancy. The CDR3: CASKPGQGPSEQYF. CDR3 bases: TGTGCCAGCAAACCGGGACAGGGGCCTAGCGAGCAGTACTTC.